What follows describes a single TCR beta chain. The clone's antigen remains unknown. It has no much larger one-base neighbor in the sample; base qualities were not kept. In the same sample, other DNA sequences code for this CDR3. The CDR3 contains 14 residues, cysteine and phenylalanine counted. Here the CDR3 DNA is all that survives: 42 bases in frame from base 1. Trimmed from V: 0 bases; trimmed from J: 5 bases; junction bases lacking a gene match: 4. From a lookup of the germline V gene, CDR1 and CDR2 are SGHRS and YFSETQ. Using the deep immunoSEQ assay, multiplex PCR amplified TCR CDR3 regions from genomic DNA. Extracted genomic DNA from each cell subset was spread evenly across all wells of several immunoSEQ 96-well plates, with each plate serving as a replicate. For sorted subsets, each replicate PCR was loaded with approximately 200 ng genomic DNA, equivalent to about 30,000 T cell genomes. The purified libraries were quantified using a Qubit 3.0 fluorometer, sized with a Bioanalyzer 2100, and then quantified again using the KAPA Library Quantification kit. Each immunoSEQ 96-well plate was sequenced on its own single-read 150-cycle Illumina NextSeq 550 flow cell. In the paper's pipeline: Because the immunoSEQ output held only junctional sequences and lacked quality scores, the filtering could not match the filtering applied to full-length reads. To assign V/J genes and CDR3, sequences were annotated using PyIR, a Python wrapper for IgBLAST v1.9, with IMGT germline references. Reads with weak V/J assignments (E-value above 1e-6), missing CDR3, stop codons, out-of-frame junctions, or ambiguous translated residues were removed. V3J clonotypes were defined as sequences sharing the same inferred V gene, J gene, and CDR3 amino acid sequence. Percentage overlap between repertoires was computed as shared unique clonotypes divided by the size of the smaller repertoire. Richness of each repertoire was evaluated using RTK rarefaction, the Chao1 estimator, and Recon v2.1 estimates of unobserved clonotypes. Generation probabilities for all TCRbeta clonotypes obtained by the gDNA method from a few donors were computed using OLGA. The clones in this table, taken by TCRdb from immuneACCESS, are in-frame only. Not every clone is retained; where verified, under half of the shortfall comes from an unresolved V gene, and the cause of the rest is unknown. That table supplies the V and J calls and clone size; D and trimming were determined from the DNA. Recorded for this sample are about 2 million clones; about 95% of them occurred a single time. The ten largest make up around 1% of the sample.

CD8 naive samples were CD45RO-negative cells positively selected for CCR7, giving a CD45RA+CCR7+ population that excluded TemRA cells. Donors were healthy HIV-negative adults with no recently reported acute infections or vaccinations. All donors were Caucasian adults living in Nashville, Tennessee, USA. Blood was collected by leukapheresis, and PBMCs were isolated by Ficoll-Histopaque density gradient centrifugation and then cryopreserved in liquid nitrogen vapor phase. Purity and quantity of every magnetically sorted T cell population were checked by analytical flow cytometry. From each sorted fraction, genomic DNA was isolated and quantified by UV absorbance on a Nanodrop 2000c. This entry is derived from a study of shared clonotypes between healthy human individuals (TCRdb year 2020). The study in broad terms: The cohort included three men and a couple of women between 18 and 49 years of age. For each donor, three plates each were used for CD4 naive and CD4 memory, two plates were used for CD8 naive, and one plate was used for CD8 memory. To estimate repertoire size and how much clonotypes are shared between individuals, the study performed deep sequencing of blood TCR repertoires from 4 to 6 healthy adults. Different laboratories and diverse techniques were used to prepare libraries and sequence TCR repertoires, to increase sequencing depth and limit assay-specific biases. Leukapheresis yielded between about 0.94 and 9.5 billion PBMCs per donor.

General findings and caveats noted by the study authors: Sampling was restricted to blood, and TCR repertoires in tissue are likely to differ from TCR repertoires in blood. Based on pairwise subsampling, the degree of clonotype sharing among donors was expected to be affected by sequencing depth. When a few donors were compared, the shared fraction of clonotypes was about 5.2% for naive CD4, roughly 3.3% for naive CD8, roughly 2.5% for memory CD4, and 0.3% to 0.5% for memory CD8. Because the study included only a small number of donors, the genetic and exposure-history diversity represented was limited. Rarefaction of sorted-subset datasets indicated incomplete sequencing despite the large sequencing depth. Compared with non-shared clonotypes, clonotypes shared by all four sorted-subset donors had higher generation probabilities. Naive subsets generally had larger estimated clonotype richness than memory subsets.

The chain uses TRBV5-1 and TRBJ2-5; 7 of the junction bases match TRBD1. This sequence was found in a man between 18 and 29 years old in good health. The source material was naive CD8+ T cells sorted from blood. The cell subset or site label on this specimen signifies: CD45RA+CCR7+. The nucleotide sequence is given as TGCGCCAGCAGCTTGGAGGGACAGAGCGAGACCCAGTACTTC. It is translated as CASSLEGQSETQYF.